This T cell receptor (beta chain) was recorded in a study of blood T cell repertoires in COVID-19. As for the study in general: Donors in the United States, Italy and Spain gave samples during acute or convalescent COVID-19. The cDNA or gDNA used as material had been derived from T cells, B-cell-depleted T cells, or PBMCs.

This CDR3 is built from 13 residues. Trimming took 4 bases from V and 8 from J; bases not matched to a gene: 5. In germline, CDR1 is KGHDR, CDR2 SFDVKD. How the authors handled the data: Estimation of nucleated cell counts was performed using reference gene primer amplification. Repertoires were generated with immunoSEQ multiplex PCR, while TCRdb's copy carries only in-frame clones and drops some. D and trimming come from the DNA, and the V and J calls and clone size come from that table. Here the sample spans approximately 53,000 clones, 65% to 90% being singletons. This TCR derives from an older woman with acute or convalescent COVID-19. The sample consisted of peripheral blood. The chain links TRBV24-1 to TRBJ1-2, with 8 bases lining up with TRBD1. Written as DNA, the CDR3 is TGTGCCACCAGTGACCTCCGGGACAGGGGCTACACCTTC. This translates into CATSDLRDRGYTF.